Sequencing of this T cell receptor (beta chain) was carried out in a study of PD-1 blockade in classical Hodgkin lymphoma. Study details: Nivolumab was administered to patients intravenously at 3 mg/kg every 2 weeks.

The CDR3 totals 16 residues. With 5 bases clipped from V and 0 bases from J, the junction kept 2 bases outside the gene matches. Germline CDR1 reads SGHVS; CDR2 reads FQNEAQ. With regard to this clone: The target antigen is unknown.

The method was immunoSEQ multiplex PCR; TCRdb's version includes in-frame clones alone and lacks a portion of them. This sample carries under 95,000 clones, under 95% of them seen once, and the ten largest clones take 6.5% to 8%. Each patient experienced a relapse that followed autologous stem cell transplantation, and brentuximab vedotin exposure varied. Overall study results and limits: Nivolumab starters within 1 year of ASCT were excluded.

This clonotype was sampled from a human donor with classical Hodgkin lymphoma. The sample consisted of peripheral blood mononuclear cells (PBMCs), taken at baseline. The chain has TRBV7-8 and TRBJ2-1, with 12 bases that match TRBD2. CDR3: CASSAGLAGSYNEQFF. Here the CDR3 DNA reads TGTGCCAGCAGCGCGGGACTAGCGGGCTCCTACAATGAGCAGTTCTTC.